This TCR beta chain appears in the sequencing data of a study of human T cells and chemical hapten exposure (dated by TCRdb to the early 2020s). About the investigation overall: For sensitization, 2% DPC in acetone was applied to a roughly 2 cm by roughly 2 cm area of upper inner arm skin. Patients additionally received weekly therapeutic DPC doses to the scalp throughout the roughly 23-week study period. Patch testing was done on the upper back using Finn chambers containing 0.01% DPC, and results were scored after 6 days according to International Contact Dermatitis Research Group standards. The mostly female patient cohort included alopecia areata with under or over 50% scalp involvement, alopecia totalis and alopecia universalis. Libraries were combined into a pool for sequencing, and differences in TCR yield between samples came mainly from small differences in library volumes within the pool. In alopecia patients, the study followed how the peripheral blood TCR repertoire changed in vivo over primary and secondary sensitization to diphenylcyclopropenone (DPC), a hapten. Blood samples were taken from patients before sensitization (week 0) and then at 2, 6 and about 24 weeks after DPC sensitization. About 27 alopecia patients gave blood for TCR sequencing at one to four time points (pre-sensitization, 2, 6 and 24 weeks).

What the work shows at the level of the full study, not this receptor alone: Compared with pre-sensitization or healthy control sets, expanded TCRs formed significantly more large CDR3 similarity clusters, which is consistent with antigen-driven responses. Because all patients had alopecia, a presumed autoimmune disease, the immune response of the patients might differ from that of healthy individuals. Repeated subsampling changed both the strength of the expansion versus patch-test correlation and the threshold at which the correlation became significant. Patch test score correlated positively with the number of PT1 expanded TCRs, reaching significance at thresholds 8, 16 and 32 but not at 4. DPC sensitization did not change the number of TCRs with a frequency above 1 in 1000, and there was no evidence of changes in global repertoire structure.

This clonotype was counted only a few times. It has no known antigen specificity. No base-level quality is on record; no much larger clone is a single base apart. The library came from RACE. The data were produced on a NextSeq 500. During library preparation, unique molecular identifiers were attached to individual cDNA molecules so that TCRs could be counted in a quantitative, reproducible way. For every blood RNA sample, sequencing covered both the TCR alpha and TCR beta chains. Concerning the study's data processing: The median number of TCRs per sample was roughly 98,000, ranging from roughly 23,224 to 690,600. The Decombinator software suite was used to annotate V, J and CDR3 in the TCR reads. To make PS versus PT1 abundance plots, every sample was subsampled to the same number of TCRs (28,000). TCRs were defined as expanded if absent before sensitization and observed at least eight times at the 2-week time point. TCRdb ran its own pipeline on the public reads, namely fastp trimming at Q25 and MiXCR clone calling, and kept in-frame beta chains. Merged by CDR3 protein, the rows form single entries marked with the most common genes and DNA. The V and J calls reflect TCRdb's pipeline rather than the authors' work. The sample includes about 60,000 distinct CDR3 sequences, with around 11% observed a single time. Roughly 4% of the sample goes to the ten largest clones.

Reading from cysteine to phenylalanine, the CDR3 counts 16 amino acids. The DNA shown is the 48-base CDR3, in frame from base 1. The CDR1 and CDR2 encoded by the germline V gene (reference sequence) are SGHNT and YYREEE. Trimming takes 2 bases from V and 0 bases from J, and the germline ends sit 14 bases apart. The time point label for this specimen denotes: pre-sensitization, week 0. The treatment or condition label corresponds to: therapeutic diphenylcyclopropenone sensitization with weekly scalp DPC. At every patch-test visit, the blood draw took place before the patch test was put on. Eligible patients were aged 18 to 70, diagnosed with alopecia, deemed suitable for DPC therapy, and excluded if pregnant. Total RNA was extracted from unfractionated whole blood that had been collected in Tempus Blood RNA tubes.

This receptor was identified in a woman between 35 and 50 years old with alopecia areata. Some clones in this sample may be carry-over from other donors' samples. The source was whole blood, collected in connection with sensitization to the hapten diphenylcyclopropenone (DPC). The chain joins TRBV5-4 to TRBJ1-2; the D gene is perhaps TRBD1, from 5 matching bases. CDR3 sequence: CASSFWGSRANYGYTF. The nucleotide sequence reads TGTGCCAGCAGCTTCTGGGGCTCGAGAGCTAACTATGGCTACACCTTC.